These 2 T cell receptor beta chains were all obtained from the same sample, sequenced in a study of blood T cell repertoires in COVID-19. The table came from immunoSEQ multiplex PCR; TCRdb's copy has only in-frame clones and leaves some out. The sample includes 55,000 to 75,000 clones, more than 75% of them seen just once. What was sequenced was peripheral blood. These receptors were collected from a human donor in a cohort sampled during active COVID-19.

The chain links TRBV27 to TRBJ2-1; TRBD2 might be the D (5 bases). Trimming took 6 bases from V and 4 from J, leaving 13 bases between them. Germline CDR1 and CDR2: MNHEY and SMNVEV (reference sequence). The CDR3 covers 14 residues. CDR3 amino acids: CASRSGLHYNEQFF. In DNA form, the CDR3 reads TGTGCCAGCAGGTCCGGACTGCATTACAATGAGCAGTTCTTC.

V and J are TRBV6-5 and TRBJ2-1; D not resolved. CDR3 size: 11 residues. The V end lost 6 bases, the J end lost 6 bases, and 6 bases lay between the germline ends. From germline, CDR1 is MNHEY and CDR2 SVGAGI. This CDR3 is CASSHGNEQFF. For the CDR3, the DNA is TGTGCCAGCAGCCACGGCAATGAGCAGTTCTTC.